These T cell receptor beta chains were read from a single sample in a study of blood T cell repertoires in COVID-19. Profiled with immunoSEQ multiplex PCR; TCRdb holds only in-frame clones, not every one. The data show over 90,000 clones, approximately 74% seen once. Sample: peripheral blood. Receptors originate from a man aged 65-85 years with COVID-19, enrolled during active disease. Both conserved end residues are trimmed from each CDR3. The order of the fields is J gene, V gene, CDR3 protein.

TRBJ2-7	TRBV7-2	ASSLGPRDSYYEQY
TRBJ1-6	TRBV4-2	ASSNEAVDSPLH
TRBJ2-5	TRBV15	ATSRTGRQETQY
TRBJ2-1	TRBV30	AWSVGRAYNEQF
TRBJ2-3	TRBV6-2/TRBV6-3	ASSYGLAVRTDTQY
TRBJ2-1	TRBV14	ASSQVSGNEQF
TRBJ1-2	TRBV9	ASSVAPQAANYGYT
TRBJ2-3	TRBV28	ASSLGVAGGGDTQY
TRBJ1-1	TRBV30	AWSAGGGTFEAF
TRBJ1-1	TRBV10-3	AITPLGVGEAF
TRBJ2-7	TRBV3-1/TRBV3-2	ASSQVSVSYEQY
TRBJ2-3	TRBV7-3	ASSSSSISGRRTDTQY
TRBJ1-1	TRBV5-4	ASSLGPGGAF
TRBJ1-6	TRBV28	ASSLVRVPLH
TRBJ1-2	TRBV4-2	ASSQDRELINYGYT
TRBJ2-7	TRBV7-6	ASSLAPSRLAQYEQY
TRBJ1-5	TRBV19	ASSMGLTVTSNQPQH
TRBJ2-7	TRBV19	ASSPGTNTYEQY
TRBJ2-3	TRBV7-2	ASSVRNLPGRQY
TRBJ1-5	TRBV10-3	AIKTGMDQPQH
TRBJ1-5	TRBV6-6	ASSKQDQPQH
TRBJ1-1	TRBV18	ASSPLLRNTEAF
TRBJ2-5	TRBV3-1/TRBV3-2	ASSHATRYGGETQY
TRBJ2-3	TRBV4-3	ASSQDQPSGLGTDTQY
TRBJ2-3	TRBV5-4	ASSLSTDTQY
TRBJ2-5	TRBV5-1	ASSSASTSEETQY
TRBJ2-1	TRBV19	ASSMRASGTYNEQF
TRBJ2-7	TRBV5-1	ASSLTGASYEQY
TRBJ1-2	TRBV28	ASSWPRGTLRGYT
TRBJ2-3	TRBV7-8	ASSSVRGQEIADTQY
TRBJ2-5	TRBV7-2	ASSPPGLAGRETQY
TRBJ2-7	TRBV27	ASSPSDKPYEQY
TRBJ1-4	TRBV28	ASSLLEYQVATNEKLF
TRBJ2-1	TRBV19	ASSILALGSYNEQF
TRBJ1-6	TRBV7-2	ASSLGQGRSPLH
TRBJ2-5	TRBV28	ASSFSSFALETQY
TRBJ2-7	TRBV9	ASSLPRNGRALEQY